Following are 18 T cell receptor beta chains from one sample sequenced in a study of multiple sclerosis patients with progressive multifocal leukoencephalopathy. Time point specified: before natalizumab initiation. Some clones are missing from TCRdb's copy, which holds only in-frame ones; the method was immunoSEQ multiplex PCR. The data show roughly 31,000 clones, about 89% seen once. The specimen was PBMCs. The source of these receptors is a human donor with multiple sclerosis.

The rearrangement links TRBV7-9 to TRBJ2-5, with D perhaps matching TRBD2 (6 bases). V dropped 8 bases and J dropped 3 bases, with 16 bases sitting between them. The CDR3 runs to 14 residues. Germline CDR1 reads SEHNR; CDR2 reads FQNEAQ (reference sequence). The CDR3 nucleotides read TGTGCCAGCCGCCGTGGGGGGACGGAAGAGACCCAGTACTTC. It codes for CASRRGGTEETQYF. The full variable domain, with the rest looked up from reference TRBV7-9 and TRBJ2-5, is DTGVSQNPRHKITKRGQNVTFRCDPISEHNRLYWYRQTLGQGPEFLTYFQNEAQLEKSRLLSDRFSAERPKGSFSTLEIQRTEQGDSAMYLCASRRGGTEETQYFGPGTRLLVL.

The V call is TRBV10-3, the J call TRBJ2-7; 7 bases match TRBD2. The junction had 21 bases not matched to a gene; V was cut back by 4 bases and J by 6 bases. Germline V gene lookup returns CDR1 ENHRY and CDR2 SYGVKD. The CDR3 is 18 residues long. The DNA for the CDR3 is TGTGCCATCAGTGCCACGATTCGATCCGTGGGAGGGTCTCGCGAGCAGTACTTC. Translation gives CAISATIRSVGGSREQYF.

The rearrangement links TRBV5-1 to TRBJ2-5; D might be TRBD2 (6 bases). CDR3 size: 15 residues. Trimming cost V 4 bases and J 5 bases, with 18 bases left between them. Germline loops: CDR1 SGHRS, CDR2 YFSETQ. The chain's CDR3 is CASSILGIGGETQYF. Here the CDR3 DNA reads TGCGCCAGCAGCATACTGGGTATTGGAGGGGAGACCCAGTACTTC.

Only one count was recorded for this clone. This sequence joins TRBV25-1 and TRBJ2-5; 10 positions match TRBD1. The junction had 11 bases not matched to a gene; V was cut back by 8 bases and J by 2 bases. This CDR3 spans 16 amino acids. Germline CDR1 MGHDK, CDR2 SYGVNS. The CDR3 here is CASGYRRDRGQETQYF. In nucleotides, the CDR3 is TGTGCCAGCGGATATCGCCGGGACAGGGGTCAAGAGACCCAGTACTTC.

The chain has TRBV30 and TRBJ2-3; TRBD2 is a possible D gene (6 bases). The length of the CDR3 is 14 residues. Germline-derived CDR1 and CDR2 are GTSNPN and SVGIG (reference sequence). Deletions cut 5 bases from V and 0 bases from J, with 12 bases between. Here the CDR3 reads CAWDSGLSTDTQYF. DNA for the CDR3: TGTGCCTGGGATAGCGGTCTCAGCACAGATACGCAGTATTTT.

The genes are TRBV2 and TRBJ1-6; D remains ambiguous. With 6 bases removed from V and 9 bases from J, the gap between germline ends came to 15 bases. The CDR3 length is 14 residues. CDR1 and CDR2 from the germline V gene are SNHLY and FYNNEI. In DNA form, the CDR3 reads TGTGCCAGCAGATACGACGTTGGATTTTCACCCCTCCACTTT. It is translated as CASRYDVGFSPLHF.

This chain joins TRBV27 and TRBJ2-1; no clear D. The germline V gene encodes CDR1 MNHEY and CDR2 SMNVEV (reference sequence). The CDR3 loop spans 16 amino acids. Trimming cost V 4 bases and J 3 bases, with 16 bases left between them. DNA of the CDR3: TGTGCCAGCAGTTCCTCCGTCGGGTATATCTACAATGAGCAGTTCTTC. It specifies CASSSSVGYIYNEQFF.

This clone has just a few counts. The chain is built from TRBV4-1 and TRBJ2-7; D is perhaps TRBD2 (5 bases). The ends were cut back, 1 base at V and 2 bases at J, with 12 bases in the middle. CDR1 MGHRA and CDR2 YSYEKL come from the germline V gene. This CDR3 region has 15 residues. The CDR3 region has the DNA TGCGCCAGCAGCCAAGGCGAGGGAGAAGCCTACGAGCAGTACTTC. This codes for CASSQGEGEAYEQYF.

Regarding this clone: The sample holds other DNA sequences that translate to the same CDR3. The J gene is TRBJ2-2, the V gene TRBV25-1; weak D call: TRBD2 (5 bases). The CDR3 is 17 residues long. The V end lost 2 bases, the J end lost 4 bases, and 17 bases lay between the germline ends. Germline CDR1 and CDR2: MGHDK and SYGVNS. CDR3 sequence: CASSETYRGVFTGELFF. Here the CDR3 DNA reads TGTGCCAGCAGTGAAACATACCGGGGAGTATTCACCGGGGAGCTGTTTTTT.

The CDR3 protein is CASSADNNQPQHF. CDR3 nucleotide sequence: TGTGCCAGCAGTGCAGACAACAATCAGCCCCAGCATTTT. The chain employs TRBV6-5 and TRBJ1-5; unclear D gene. Germline CDR1 MNHEY, CDR2 SVGAGI. V was pared by 5 bases and J by 3 bases, with 8 bases between. The CDR3 spans 13 residues.

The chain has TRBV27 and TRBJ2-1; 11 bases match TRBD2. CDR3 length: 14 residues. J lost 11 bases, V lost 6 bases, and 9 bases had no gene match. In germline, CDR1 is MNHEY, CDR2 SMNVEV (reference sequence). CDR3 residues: CASRRLTSGIKQFF. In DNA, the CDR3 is TGTGCCAGCAGAAGACTGACTAGCGGGATAAAGCAGTTCTTC.

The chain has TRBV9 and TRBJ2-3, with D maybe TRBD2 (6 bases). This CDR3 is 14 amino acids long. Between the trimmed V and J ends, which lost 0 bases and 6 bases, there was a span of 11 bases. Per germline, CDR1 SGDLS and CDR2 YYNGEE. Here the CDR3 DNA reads TGTGCCAGCAGCGTAGCCGGGGGTAGGGATACGCAGTATTTT. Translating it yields CASSVAGGRDTQYF.

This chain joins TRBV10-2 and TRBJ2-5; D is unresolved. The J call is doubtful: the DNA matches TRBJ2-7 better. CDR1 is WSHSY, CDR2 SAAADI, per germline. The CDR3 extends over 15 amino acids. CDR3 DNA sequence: TGCGCCAGCAGTGAGGAAGGTCTAGGGTTCTACGAGCAGTACTTC. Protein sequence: CASSEEGLGFYEQYF.

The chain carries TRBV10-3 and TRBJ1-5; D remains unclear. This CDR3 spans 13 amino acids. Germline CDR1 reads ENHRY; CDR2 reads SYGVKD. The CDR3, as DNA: TGTGCGGCCGCCGGATCTAGCAATCAGCCCCAGCATTTT. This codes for CAAAGSSNQPQHF.

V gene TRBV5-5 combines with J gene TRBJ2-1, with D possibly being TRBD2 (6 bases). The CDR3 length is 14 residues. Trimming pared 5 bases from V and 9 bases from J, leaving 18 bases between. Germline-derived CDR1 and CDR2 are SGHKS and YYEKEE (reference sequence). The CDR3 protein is CASRLVSGSGEQFF. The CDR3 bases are TGTGCCAGCAGACTGGTGTCCGGGAGTGGTGAGCAGTTCTTC.

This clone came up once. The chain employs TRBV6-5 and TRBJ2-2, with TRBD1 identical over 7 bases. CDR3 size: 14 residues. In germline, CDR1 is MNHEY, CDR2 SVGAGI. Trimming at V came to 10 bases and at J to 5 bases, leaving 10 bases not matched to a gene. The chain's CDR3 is CATTGTADTGELFF. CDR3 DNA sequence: TGTGCCACCACCGGGACAGCCGATACCGGGGAGCTGTTTTTT.

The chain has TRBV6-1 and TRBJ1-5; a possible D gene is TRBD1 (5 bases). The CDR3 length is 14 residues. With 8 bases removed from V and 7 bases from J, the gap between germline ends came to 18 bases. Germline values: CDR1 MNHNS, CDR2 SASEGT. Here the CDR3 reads CASSLVGDGQPQHF. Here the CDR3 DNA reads TGTGCCAGCTCCCTCGTCGGGGACGGGCAGCCCCAGCATTTT.

CDR3 DNA sequence: TGTGCCAGCAGCTCAACCACGGGGGCTGGGGGCACTGAAGCTTTCTTT. Its protein is CASSSTTGAGGTEAFF. The V gene is TRBV7-3, the J gene TRBJ1-1, with D possibly TRBD1 on 6 matching bases. Germline CDR1 is SGHTA and CDR2 is FQGTGA. This CDR3 has 16 residues. Trimming shortened V by 4 bases and J by 4 bases, and 19 bases separated the two germline ends.